The 18 T cell receptor beta chains listed next were all sequenced from one sample in a study of blood T cell repertoires in COVID-19. Profiling relied on immunoSEQ multiplex PCR, and the TCRdb table lists in-frame clones only, not all of them. The sample contains 65,000 to 70,000 clones, over 70% of which appear only once. What was sequenced was peripheral blood. The receptor set was obtained from a man aged 55-75 years with acute or convalescent COVID-19.

The J gene is TRBJ1-2, the V gene TRBV14; possibly TRBD1 for D (5 bases). Deletions cut 3 bases from V and 7 bases from J, with 12 bases between. The length of the CDR3 is 13 residues. CDR1 is SGHDN, CDR2 FVKESK, per germline. CDR3 region: CASSHPGVGGYTF. CDR3 DNA: TGTGCCAGCAGCCACCCGGGGGTTGGTGGCTACACCTTC.

The rearrangement uses TRBV18 and TRBJ1-1, with TRBD1 matching over 7 bases. V dropped 3 bases and J dropped 9; count of bases not matched to a gene: 7. The germline gives CDR1 KGHSH, CDR2 LQKENI. This CDR3 is 13 amino acids long. CDR3 bases: TGTGCCAGCTCACCCCCGCACAGGGGCCAAGCTTTCTTT. This encodes CASSPPHRGQAFF. Full variable domain (rest looked up from reference TRBV18 and TRBJ1-1): NAGVMQNPRHLVRRRGQEARLRCSPMKGHSHVYWYRQLPEEGLKFMVYLQKENIIDESGMPKERFSAEFPKEGPSILRIQQVVRGDSAAYFCASSPPHRGQAFFGQGTRLTVV.

The chain combines TRBV5-5 with TRBJ2-7; perhaps TRBD1 as D (6 bases). The CDR3 is 16 residues long. Trimming pared 9 bases from V and 0 bases from J, leaving 22 bases between. Germline V lookup: CDR1 SGHKS, CDR2 YYEKEE (reference sequence). The CDR3 coding sequence is TGTGCCACCACCAGGAAGGGGGTCGGAAGCTCCTACGAGCAGTACTTC. This codes for CATTRKGVGSSYEQYF.

The chain links TRBV18 to TRBJ1-5, with 7 bases identical to TRBD1. With V trimmed by 6 bases and J by 3 bases, 8 bases remained unmatched. CDR1 and CDR2 (germline): KGHSH, LQKENI. The CDR3 covers 15 residues. In DNA, the CDR3 is TGTGCCAGCTCTCCAGGACAGGCGGACAATCAGCCCCAGCATTTT. Translation gives CASSPGQADNQPQHF.

The chain couples TRBV10-3 to TRBJ1-1; 8 bases are shared with TRBD1. Germline CDR1 ENHRY, CDR2 SYGVKD. The CDR3 loop spans 14 amino acids. Trimming at V came to 5 bases and at J to 4 bases, leaving 6 bases not matched to a gene. The CDR3 nucleotides read TGTGCCATCAGTACAACGACAGGGGCCACTGAAGCTTTCTTT. Translation: CAISTTTGATEAFF.

V gene TRBV29-1 combines with J gene TRBJ1-2, with 11 nucleotides matching TRBD1. Germline CDR1 and CDR2: SQVTM and ANQGSEA. The V gene end was trimmed by 3 bases and the J gene end by 5 bases; junction bases not matched to a gene: 11. The CDR3 is 16 amino acids. The CDR3 reads CSVDGGQGALRYGYTF. DNA of the CDR3: TGCAGCGTTGACGGTGGACAGGGGGCTCTGCGGTATGGCTACACCTTC.

This clone was seen more than once but under ten times. The V and J genes are TRBV5-4 and TRBJ1-1; D is possibly TRBD1 (6 bases). Germline V CDR1 and CDR2: SGHNT, YYREEE (reference sequence). V gave up 2 bases and J gave up 7 bases, with 15 bases separating them. The CDR3 runs 14 residues. The CDR3 nucleotides read TGTGCCAGCAGCTTCTTCACAGGGAGGGGTGAAGCTTTCTTT. It encodes CASSFFTGRGEAFF.

The chain is built from TRBV5-1 and TRBJ1-3; D not certain. The V gene lost 2 bases and the J gene lost 1 base, with 10 bases spanning the gap. Germline lookup yields CDR1 SGHRS and CDR2 YFSETQ. The CDR3 length is 15 residues. This CDR3 reads CASSFDMTSGNTIYF. The DNA for the CDR3 is TGCGCCAGCAGCTTTGATATGACTTCTGGAAACACCATATATTTT.

V gene TRBV7-8 combines with J gene TRBJ2-7; TRBD2 aligns across 9 bases. Germline values: CDR1 SGHVS, CDR2 FQNEAQ. This CDR3 is 15 amino acids long. V gave up 1 base and J gave up 4 bases; unmatched junction bases: 5. This CDR3 is CASSLGAGGTYEQYF. The CDR3 coding sequence is TGTGCCAGCAGCTTAGGAGCGGGGGGAACATACGAGCAGTACTTC.

A few counts support this clone. The genes are TRBV13 and TRBJ2-2, with 7 nucleotides matching TRBD1. Per the germline V gene, CDR1 is PRHDT and CDR2 is FYEKMQ (reference sequence). V lost 7 bases to trimming and J lost 6 bases; unmatched junction nucleotides: 11. The CDR3 sequence is 15 residues long. This CDR3 reads CASIDREHKPGELFF. CDR3 DNA: TGTGCCAGCATCGACAGGGAACACAAGCCCGGGGAGCTGTTTTTT.

The chain uses TRBV6-4 and TRBJ2-7; D gene uncertain. This CDR3 is 17 amino acids long. Per germline, CDR1 MRHNA and CDR2 SNTAGT. Trimming took 0 bases from V and 4 from J, leaving 19 bases between them. CDR3 region: CASSDSRGWSVEYEQYF. In nucleotides, the CDR3 is TGTGCCAGCAGTGACTCGAGAGGCTGGTCGGTAGAGTACGAGCAGTACTTC.

The chain has TRBV5-6 and TRBJ2-1; TRBD2 matches 14 bases. This CDR3 is built from 17 residues. The V gene's germline CDR1 is SGHDT and CDR2 YYEEEE. J lost 8 bases, V lost 1 base, and 8 bases had no gene match. The CDR3, as DNA: TGTGCCAGCAGCTTGACCGGACTAGCGGGGGGTCTCGATGAGCAGTTCTTC. It codes for CASSLTGLAGGLDEQFF. Variable domain in full (rest from reference TRBV5-6 and TRBJ2-1): DAGVTQSPTHLIKTRGQQVTLRCSPKSGHDTVSWYQQALGQGPQFIFQYYEEEERQRGNFPDRFSGHQFPNYSSELNVNALLLGDSALYLCASSLTGLAGGLDEQFFGPGTRLTVL.

The chain uses TRBV14 and TRBJ2-5, with no clear D. V was shortened by 4 bases and J by 5 bases, with 11 bases between the two germline ends. CDR1 and CDR2 from the germline V gene are SGHDN and FVKESK. The CDR3 is made up of 13 amino acids. In DNA form, the CDR3 reads TGTGCCAGCAGCCCGCAGATTCTCGAGACCCAGTACTTC. Its translation is CASSPQILETQYF. Variable domain in full (rest from reference TRBV14 and TRBJ2-5): EAGVTQFPSHSVIEKGQTVTLRCDPISGHDNLYWYRRVMGKEIKFLLHFVKESKQDESGMPNNRFLAERTGGTYSTLKVQPAELEDSGVYFCASSPQILETQYFGPGTRLLVL.

The V call is TRBV5-1, the J call TRBJ2-2, with a weak D call TRBD1 (6 bases). Trimming stripped 2 bases from V and 6 bases from J, with 17 bases between. This CDR3 has 16 amino acids. The germline CDR1 and CDR2 sequences are SGHRS and YFSETQ. The CDR3 nucleotides are TGCGCCAGCAGCTTCCAACCGACAGGAGCCGCCGGGGAGCTGTTTTTT. Its translation: CASSFQPTGAAGELFF. Using reference TRBV5-1 and TRBJ2-2 for the parts outside the CDR3, the full variable domain is KAGVTQTPRYLIKTRGQQVTLSCSPISGHRSVSWYQQTPGQGLQFLFEYFSETQRNKGNFPGRFSGRQFSNSRSEMNVSTLELGDSALYLCASSFQPTGAAGELFFGEGSRLTVL.

The chain carries TRBV7-2 and TRBJ2-3, with a weak D call TRBD1 (6 bases). The V end was cut by 5 bases, the J end by 1 base, with 10 bases between. Looked up from germline, CDR1 is SGHTA and CDR2 is FQGNSA. This CDR3 contains 14 residues. Written as DNA, the CDR3 is TGTGCCAGCAGCGGAGAGGGGGGCACAGATACGCAGTATTTT. The encoded protein is CASSGEGGTDTQYF.

The chain uses TRBV5-6 and TRBJ1-1; D perhaps matches TRBD1 (6 bases). The CDR3 loop spans 12 amino acids. From germline, CDR1 is SGHDT and CDR2 YYEEEE. V gave up 4 bases and J gave up 7 bases, with 11 bases separating them. CDR3 bases: TGTGCCAGCAGCCGTGGACAGCATGAAGCTTTCTTT. Its protein is CASSRGQHEAFF.

The chain is built from TRBV14 and TRBJ2-1; weak D call: TRBD1 (6 bases). V lost 0 bases to trimming and J lost 10 bases, with 10 bases between them. This CDR3 contains 13 residues. Germline CDR1 and CDR2: SGHDN and FVKESK. The CDR3 DNA reads as TGTGCCAGCAGCCAAGATCGTGGGACAGAGCAGTTCTTC. Amino acid sequence: CASSQDRGTEQFF.

This chain joins TRBV9 and TRBJ2-4; D gene unclear. CDR3 size: 16 residues. The V gene's germline CDR1 is SGDLS and CDR2 YYNGEE. Trimming pared 1 base from V and 0 bases from J, leaving 11 bases between. DNA of the CDR3: TGTGCCAGCAGCGTATCCGGAGCATTAGCCAAAAACATTCAGTACTTC. It encodes CASSVSGALAKNIQYF.